Listed here is a single T cell receptor (beta chain). Its antigen is still unknown. Everyone who donated was a Caucasian adult who lived in Nashville, Tennessee. CDR3 length equals 14 residues. The V end lost 8 bases, the J end lost 5 bases, and 18 bases lay between the germline ends. The germline gives CDR1 MNHEY, CDR2 SMNVEV (reference sequence). The sample belongs to a study of shared clonotypes between healthy human individuals. Study-wide findings and caveats: Naive subsets typically showed greater estimated richness than memory subsets.

TCRdb's copy holds only in-frame clones and misses some; the assay was immunoSEQ multiplex PCR. The repertoire includes about 2.3 million clones, approximately 95% of them detected once, and 0.39% sits in the top ten. The sequencing sample was made of naive CD4+ T cells from PBMCs. The subset here: CD45RA+ positively selected. This clonotype was obtained from a man between 18 and 35 years old in good health. Some clones in this sample may be carry-over from other donors' samples. This chain connects TRBV27 to TRBJ1-1; no reliable D call. CDR3 loop: CASLTSFSGTEAFF. CDR3 DNA sequence: TGTGCCAGCCTGACATCTTTCTCGGGGACTGAAGCTTTCTTT.